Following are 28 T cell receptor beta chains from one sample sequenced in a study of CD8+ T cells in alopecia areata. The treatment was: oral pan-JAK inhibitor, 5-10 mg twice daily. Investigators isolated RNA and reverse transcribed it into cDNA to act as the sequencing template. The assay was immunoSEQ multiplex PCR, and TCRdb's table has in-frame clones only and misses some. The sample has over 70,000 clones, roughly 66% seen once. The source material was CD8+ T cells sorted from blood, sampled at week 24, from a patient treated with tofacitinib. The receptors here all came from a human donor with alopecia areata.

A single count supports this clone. CDR3 in DNA: TGCGCCAGCAGCCAATTTACGGGGCTGAATGAGCAGTTCTTC. It specifies CASSQFTGLNEQFF. The chain links TRBV4-1 to TRBJ2-1, with D perhaps TRBD1 or TRBD2 (5 bases each). The germline gives CDR1 MGHRA, CDR2 YSYEKL. CDR3 length: 14 residues. V was shortened by 2 bases and J by 7 bases, with 12 bases between the two germline ends.

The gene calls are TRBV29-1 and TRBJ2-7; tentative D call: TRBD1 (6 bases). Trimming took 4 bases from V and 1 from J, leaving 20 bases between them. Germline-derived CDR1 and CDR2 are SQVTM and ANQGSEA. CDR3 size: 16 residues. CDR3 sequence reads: CSVGEQGPEGSYEQYF. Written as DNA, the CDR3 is TGCAGCGTTGGAGAACAGGGTCCCGAGGGGTCCTACGAGCAGTACTTC.

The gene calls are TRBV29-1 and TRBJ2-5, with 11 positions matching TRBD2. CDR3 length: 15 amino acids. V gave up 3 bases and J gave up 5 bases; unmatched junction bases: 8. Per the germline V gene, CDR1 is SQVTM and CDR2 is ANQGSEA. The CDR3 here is CSVEGLAGGWETQYF. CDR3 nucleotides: TGCAGCGTTGAGGGCCTAGCGGGGGGATGGGAGACCCAGTACTTC.

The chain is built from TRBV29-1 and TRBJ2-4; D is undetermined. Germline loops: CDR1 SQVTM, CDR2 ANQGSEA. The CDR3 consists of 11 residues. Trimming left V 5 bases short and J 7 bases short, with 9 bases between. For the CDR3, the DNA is TGCAGCGTTCGCGACGGGAACATTCAGTACTTC. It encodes CSVRDGNIQYF.

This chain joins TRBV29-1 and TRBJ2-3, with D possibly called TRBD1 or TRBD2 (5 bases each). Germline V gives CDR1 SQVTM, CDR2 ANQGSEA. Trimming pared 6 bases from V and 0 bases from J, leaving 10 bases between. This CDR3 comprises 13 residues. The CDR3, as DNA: TGCAGCGTATGGGACGGTAGCACAGATACGCAGTATTTT. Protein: CSVWDGSTDTQYF.

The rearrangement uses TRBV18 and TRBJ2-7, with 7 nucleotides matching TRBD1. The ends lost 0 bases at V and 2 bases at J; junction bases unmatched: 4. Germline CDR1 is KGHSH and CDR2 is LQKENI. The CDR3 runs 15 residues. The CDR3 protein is CASSPPGTETYEQYF. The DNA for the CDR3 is TGTGCCAGCTCACCACCTGGGACAGAGACCTACGAGCAGTACTTC.

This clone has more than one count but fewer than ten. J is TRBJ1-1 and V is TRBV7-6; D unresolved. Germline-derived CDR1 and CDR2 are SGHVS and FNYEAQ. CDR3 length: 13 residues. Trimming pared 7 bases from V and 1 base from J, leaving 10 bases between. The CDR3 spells CASTRAGNTEAFF. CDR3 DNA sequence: TGTGCCAGCACTCGCGCGGGGAACACTGAAGCTTTCTTT. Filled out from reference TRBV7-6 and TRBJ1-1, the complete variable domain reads GAGVSQSPRYKVTKRGQDVALRCDPISGHVSLYWYRQALGQGPEFLTYFNYEAQQDKSGLPNDRFSAERPEGSISTLTIQRTEQRDSAMYRCASTRAGNTEAFFGQGTRLTVV.

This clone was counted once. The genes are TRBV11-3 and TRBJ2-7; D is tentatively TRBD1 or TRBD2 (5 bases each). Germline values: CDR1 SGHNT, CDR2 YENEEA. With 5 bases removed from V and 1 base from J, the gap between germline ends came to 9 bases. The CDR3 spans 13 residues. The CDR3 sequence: CASSPGPSYEQYF. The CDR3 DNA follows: TGTGCCAGCAGCCCGGGACCATCCTACGAGCAGTACTTC.

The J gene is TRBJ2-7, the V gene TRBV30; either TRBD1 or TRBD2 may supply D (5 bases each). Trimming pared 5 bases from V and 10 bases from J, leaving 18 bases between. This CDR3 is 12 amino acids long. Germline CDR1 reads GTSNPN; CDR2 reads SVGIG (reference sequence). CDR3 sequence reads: CAWEGDSRGQYF. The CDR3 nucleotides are TGTGCCTGGGAGGGAGACAGTAGGGGACAGTACTTC.

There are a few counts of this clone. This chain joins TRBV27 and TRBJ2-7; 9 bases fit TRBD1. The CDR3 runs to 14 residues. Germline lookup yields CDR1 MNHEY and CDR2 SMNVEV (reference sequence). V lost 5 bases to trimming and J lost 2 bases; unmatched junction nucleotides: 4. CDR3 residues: CASSPTGGAYEQYF. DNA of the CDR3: TGTGCCAGCAGTCCGACAGGGGGAGCCTACGAGCAGTACTTC.

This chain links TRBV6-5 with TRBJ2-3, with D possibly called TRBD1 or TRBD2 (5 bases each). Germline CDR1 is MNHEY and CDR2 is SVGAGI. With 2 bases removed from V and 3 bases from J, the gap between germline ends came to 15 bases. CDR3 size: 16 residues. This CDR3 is CASSYGAYWGTDTQYF. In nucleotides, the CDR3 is TGTGCCAGCAGTTACGGTGCATACTGGGGGACAGATACGCAGTATTTT.

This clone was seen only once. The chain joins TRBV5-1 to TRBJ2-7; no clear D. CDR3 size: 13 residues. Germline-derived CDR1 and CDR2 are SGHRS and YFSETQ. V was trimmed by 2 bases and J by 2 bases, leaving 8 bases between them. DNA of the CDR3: TGCGCCAGCAGCTTCTCCGGAACCTACGAGCAGTACTTC. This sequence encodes CASSFSGTYEQYF.

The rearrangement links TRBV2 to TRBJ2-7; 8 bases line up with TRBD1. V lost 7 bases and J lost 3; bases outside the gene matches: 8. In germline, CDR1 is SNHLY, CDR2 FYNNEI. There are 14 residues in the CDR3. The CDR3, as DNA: TGTGCCAGCAATACAGGGGGAGGCCTCTACGAGCAGTACTTC. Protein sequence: CASNTGGGLYEQYF.

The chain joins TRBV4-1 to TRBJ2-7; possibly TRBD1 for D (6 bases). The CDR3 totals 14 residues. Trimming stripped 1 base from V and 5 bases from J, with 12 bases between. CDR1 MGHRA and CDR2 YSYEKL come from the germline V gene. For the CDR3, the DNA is TGCGCCAGCAGCCAAGTTTCAAGGACAGACGAGCAGTACTTC. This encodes CASSQVSRTDEQYF.

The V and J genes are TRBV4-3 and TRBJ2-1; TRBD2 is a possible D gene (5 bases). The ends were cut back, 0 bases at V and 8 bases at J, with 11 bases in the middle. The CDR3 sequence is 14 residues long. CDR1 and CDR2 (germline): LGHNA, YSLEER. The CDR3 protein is CASSQDNGGYEQFF. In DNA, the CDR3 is TGCGCCAGCAGCCAAGATAACGGCGGGTATGAGCAGTTCTTC.

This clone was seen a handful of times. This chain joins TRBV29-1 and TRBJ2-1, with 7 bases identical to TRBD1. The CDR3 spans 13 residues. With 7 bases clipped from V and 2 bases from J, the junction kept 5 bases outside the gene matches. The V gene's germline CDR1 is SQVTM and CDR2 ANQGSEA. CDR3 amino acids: CSARQGTYNEQFF. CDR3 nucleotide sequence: TGCAGCGCCCGACAGGGAACCTACAATGAGCAGTTCTTC.

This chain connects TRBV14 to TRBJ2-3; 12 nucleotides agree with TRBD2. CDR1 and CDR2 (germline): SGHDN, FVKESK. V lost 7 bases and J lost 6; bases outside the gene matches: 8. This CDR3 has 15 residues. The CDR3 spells CASNRLAGVTDTQYF. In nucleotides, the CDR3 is TGTGCCAGCAATCGACTAGCGGGAGTAACCGATACGCAGTATTTT.

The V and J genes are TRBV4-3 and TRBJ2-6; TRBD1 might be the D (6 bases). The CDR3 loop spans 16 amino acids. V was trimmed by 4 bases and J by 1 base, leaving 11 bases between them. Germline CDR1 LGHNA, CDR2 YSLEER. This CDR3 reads CASSLTRGSGANVLTF. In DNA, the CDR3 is TGCGCCAGCAGCCTTACCAGGGGATCTGGGGCCAACGTCCTGACTTTC.

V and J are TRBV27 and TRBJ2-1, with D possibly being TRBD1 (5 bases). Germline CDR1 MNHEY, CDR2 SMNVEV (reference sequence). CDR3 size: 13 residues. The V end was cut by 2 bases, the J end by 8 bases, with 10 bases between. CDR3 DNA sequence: TGTGCCAGCAGTTTAGGCAGGGTCGATGAGCAGTTCTTC. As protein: CASSLGRVDEQFF.

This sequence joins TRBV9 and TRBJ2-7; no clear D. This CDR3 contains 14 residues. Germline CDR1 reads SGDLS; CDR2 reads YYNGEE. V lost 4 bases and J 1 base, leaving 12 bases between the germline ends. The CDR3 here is CASSQQVLSYEQYF. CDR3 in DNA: TGTGCCAGCAGCCAACAAGTACTATCCTACGAGCAGTACTTC.

CDR3 residues: CASSAAGQGFDEQFF. The CDR3 region has the DNA TGTGCCAGTAGTGCGGCGGGACAGGGGTTCGATGAGCAGTTCTTC. The chain combines TRBV19 with TRBJ2-1; TRBD1 agrees at 10 bases. There are 15 residues in the CDR3. The V and J ends lost 5 bases and 8 bases, in that order; junction bases with no gene match: 9. Germline V gene data show CDR1 as LNHDA and CDR2 as SQIVND (reference sequence).

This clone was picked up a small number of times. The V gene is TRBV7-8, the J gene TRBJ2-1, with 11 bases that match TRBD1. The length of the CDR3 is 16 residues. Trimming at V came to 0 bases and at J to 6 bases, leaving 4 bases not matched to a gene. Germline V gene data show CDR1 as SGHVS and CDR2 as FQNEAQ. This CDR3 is CASSLAPGQGVNEQFF. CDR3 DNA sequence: TGTGCCAGCAGCTTAGCACCGGGACAGGGGGTCAATGAGCAGTTCTTC. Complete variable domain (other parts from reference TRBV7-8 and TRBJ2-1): GAGVSQSPRYKVAKRGQDVALRCDPISGHVSLFWYQQALGQGPEFLTYFQNEAQLDKSGLPSDRFFAERPEGSVSTLKIQRTQQEDSAVYLCASSLAPGQGVNEQFFGPGTRLTVL.

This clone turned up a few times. The CDR3 region is CASSSGRGPNEQYF. The CDR3 DNA reads TGTGCCAGCAGCTCAGGCAGGGGGCCCAACGAGCAGTACTTC. The chain links TRBV27 to TRBJ2-7; 8 positions match TRBD1. This CDR3 is 14 amino acids long. From germline, CDR1 is MNHEY and CDR2 SMNVEV (reference sequence). J gave up 5 bases and V 6 bases, and 9 bases lay outside the gene matches.

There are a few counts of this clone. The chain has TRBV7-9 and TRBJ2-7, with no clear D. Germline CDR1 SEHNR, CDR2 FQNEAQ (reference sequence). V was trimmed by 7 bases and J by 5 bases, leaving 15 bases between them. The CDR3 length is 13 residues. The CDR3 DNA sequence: TGTGCCAGCATCTCTCCCACGTCCCACGAGCAGTACTTC. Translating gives CASISPTSHEQYF.

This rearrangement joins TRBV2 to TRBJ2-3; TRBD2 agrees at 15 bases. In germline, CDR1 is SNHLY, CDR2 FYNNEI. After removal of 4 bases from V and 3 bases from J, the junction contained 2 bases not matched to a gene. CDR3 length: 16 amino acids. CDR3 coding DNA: TGTGCCAGCAGTGCTGGGACTAGCGGGAGGACAGATACGCAGTATTTT. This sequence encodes CASSAGTSGRTDTQYF.

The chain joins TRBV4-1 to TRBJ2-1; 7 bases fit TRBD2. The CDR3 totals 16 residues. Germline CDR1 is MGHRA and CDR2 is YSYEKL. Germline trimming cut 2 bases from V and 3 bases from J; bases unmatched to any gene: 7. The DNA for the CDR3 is TGCGCCAGCAGCCAACTAGCGGACACTTACTACAATGAGCAGTTCTTC. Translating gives CASSQLADTYYNEQFF.

The CDR3 region has the DNA TGTGCCACCGCAGGTTTTCAGGACTACGAGCAGTACTTC. Protein sequence: CATAGFQDYEQYF. The gene calls are TRBV7-9 and TRBJ2-7; no firm D call. This CDR3 spans 13 amino acids. CDR1 SEHNR and CDR2 FQNEAQ come from the germline V gene (reference sequence). Trimming left V 10 bases short and J 3 bases short, with 16 bases between.

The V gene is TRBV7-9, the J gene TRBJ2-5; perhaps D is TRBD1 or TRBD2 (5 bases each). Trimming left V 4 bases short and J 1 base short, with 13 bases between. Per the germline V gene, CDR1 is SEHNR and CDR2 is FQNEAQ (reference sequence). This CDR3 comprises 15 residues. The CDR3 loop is CASSYSTGGQETQYF. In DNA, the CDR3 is TGTGCCAGCAGCTACAGCACTGGGGGCCAAGAGACCCAGTACTTC.